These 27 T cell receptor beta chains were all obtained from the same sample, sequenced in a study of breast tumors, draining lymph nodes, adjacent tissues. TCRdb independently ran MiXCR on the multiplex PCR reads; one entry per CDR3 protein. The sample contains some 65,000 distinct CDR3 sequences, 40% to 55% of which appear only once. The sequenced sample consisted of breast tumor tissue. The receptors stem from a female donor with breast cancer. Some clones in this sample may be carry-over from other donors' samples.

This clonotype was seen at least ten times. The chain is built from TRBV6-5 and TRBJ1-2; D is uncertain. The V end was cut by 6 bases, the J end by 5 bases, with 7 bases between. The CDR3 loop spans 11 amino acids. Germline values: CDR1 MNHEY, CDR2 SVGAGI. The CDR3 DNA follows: TGTGCCAGCAGCGACTTGTATGGCTACACCTTC. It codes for CASSDLYGYTF.

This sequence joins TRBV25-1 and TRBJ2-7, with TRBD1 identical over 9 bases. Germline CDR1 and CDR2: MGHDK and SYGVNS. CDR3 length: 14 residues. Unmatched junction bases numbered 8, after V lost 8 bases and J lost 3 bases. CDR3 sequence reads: CASFQTGGFYEQYF. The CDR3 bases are TGTGCCAGCTTCCAGACAGGGGGTTTCTACGAGCAGTACTTC.

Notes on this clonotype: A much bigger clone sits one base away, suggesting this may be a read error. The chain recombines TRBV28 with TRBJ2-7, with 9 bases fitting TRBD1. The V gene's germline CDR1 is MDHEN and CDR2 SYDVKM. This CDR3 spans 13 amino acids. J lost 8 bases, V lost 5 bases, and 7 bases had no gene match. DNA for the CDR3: TGTGCCAGCAGTCCGGGACAGGGATACAAGCAGTACTTC. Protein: CASSPGQGYKQYF.

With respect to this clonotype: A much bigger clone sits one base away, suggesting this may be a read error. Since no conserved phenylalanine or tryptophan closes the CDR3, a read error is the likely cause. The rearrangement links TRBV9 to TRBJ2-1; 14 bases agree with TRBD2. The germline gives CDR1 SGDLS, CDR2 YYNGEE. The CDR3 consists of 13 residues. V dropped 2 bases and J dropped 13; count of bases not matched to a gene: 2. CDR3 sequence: CASSVGTSGSQFS. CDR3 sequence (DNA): TGTGCCAGCAGCGTCGGGACTAGCGGGAGCCAGTTCTCC.

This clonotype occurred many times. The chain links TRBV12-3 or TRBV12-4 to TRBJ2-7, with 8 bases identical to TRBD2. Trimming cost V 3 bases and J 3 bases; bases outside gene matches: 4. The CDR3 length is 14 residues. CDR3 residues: CASSFGAGVYEQYF. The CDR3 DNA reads TGTGCCAGCAGTTTCGGAGCGGGGGTCTACGAGCAGTACTTC.

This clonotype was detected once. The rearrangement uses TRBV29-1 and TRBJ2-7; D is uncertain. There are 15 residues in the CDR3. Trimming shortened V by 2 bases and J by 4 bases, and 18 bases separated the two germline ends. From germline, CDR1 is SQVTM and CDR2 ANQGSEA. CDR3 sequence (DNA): TGCAGCGTTGAACAAGCAGCCGATAGGGCGTACGAGCAGTACTTC. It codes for CSVEQAADRAYEQYF.

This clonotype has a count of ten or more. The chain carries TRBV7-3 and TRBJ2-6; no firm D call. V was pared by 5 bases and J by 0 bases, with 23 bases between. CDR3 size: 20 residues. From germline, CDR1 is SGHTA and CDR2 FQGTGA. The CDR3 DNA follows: TGTGCCAGCAGCAACACGGGCCTTACCGCGAAAAGCTCTGGGGCCAACGTCCTGACTTTC. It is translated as CASSNTGLTAKSSGANVLTF.

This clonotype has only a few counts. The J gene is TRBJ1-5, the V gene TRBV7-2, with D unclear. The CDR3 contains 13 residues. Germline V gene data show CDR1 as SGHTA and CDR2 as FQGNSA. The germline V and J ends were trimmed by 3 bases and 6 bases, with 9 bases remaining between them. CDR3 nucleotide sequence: TGTGCCAGCAGCTTTGACATTACTCAGCCCCAGCATTTT. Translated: CASSFDITQPQHF.

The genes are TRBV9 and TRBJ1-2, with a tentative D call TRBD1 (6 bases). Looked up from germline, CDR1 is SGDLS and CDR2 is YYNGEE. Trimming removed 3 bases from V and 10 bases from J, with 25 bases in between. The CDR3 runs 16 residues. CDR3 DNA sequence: TGTGCCAGCAGCGAGTCCACGGGGGAAAACAGGGATGCCTACACCTTC. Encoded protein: CASSESTGENRDAYTF.

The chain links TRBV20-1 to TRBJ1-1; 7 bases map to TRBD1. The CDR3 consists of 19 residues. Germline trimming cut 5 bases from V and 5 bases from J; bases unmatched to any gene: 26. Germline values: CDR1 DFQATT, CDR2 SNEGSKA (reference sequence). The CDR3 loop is CSAGLKGTDTQGIGTEAFF. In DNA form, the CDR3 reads TGCAGTGCTGGCCTCAAAGGGACAGATACGCAGGGGATAGGGACTGAAGCTTTCTTT.

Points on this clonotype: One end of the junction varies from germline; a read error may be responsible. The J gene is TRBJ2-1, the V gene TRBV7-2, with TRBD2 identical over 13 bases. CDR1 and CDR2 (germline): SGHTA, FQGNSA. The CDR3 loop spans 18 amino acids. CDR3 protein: CASSYGLAGESSYHEQFF. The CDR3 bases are TGTGCCAGCAGCTACGGACTAGCGGGGGAGAGCTCCTACCATGAGCAGTTCTTC.

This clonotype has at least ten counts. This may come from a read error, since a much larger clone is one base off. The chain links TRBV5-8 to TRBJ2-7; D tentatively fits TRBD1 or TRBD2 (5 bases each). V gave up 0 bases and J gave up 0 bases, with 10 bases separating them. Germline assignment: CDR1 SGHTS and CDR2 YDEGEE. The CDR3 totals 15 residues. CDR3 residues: CASSLGGTSSYEQYF. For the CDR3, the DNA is TGTGCCAGCAGCTTGGGAGGGACGAGCTCCTACGAGCAGTACTTC.

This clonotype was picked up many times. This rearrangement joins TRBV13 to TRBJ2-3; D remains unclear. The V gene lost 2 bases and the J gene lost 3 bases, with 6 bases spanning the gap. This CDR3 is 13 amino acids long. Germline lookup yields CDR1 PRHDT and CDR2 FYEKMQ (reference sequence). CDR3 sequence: CASSLQRTDTQYF. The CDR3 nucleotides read TGTGCCAGCAGCTTACAAAGAACAGATACGCAGTATTTT.

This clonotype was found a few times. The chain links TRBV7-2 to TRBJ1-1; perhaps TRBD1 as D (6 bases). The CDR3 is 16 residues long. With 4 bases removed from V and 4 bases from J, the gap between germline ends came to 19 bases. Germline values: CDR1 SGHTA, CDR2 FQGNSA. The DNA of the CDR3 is TGTGCCAGCAGCTGGAGACTGCACACCAGGGGCACTGAAGCTTTCTTT. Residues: CASSWRLHTRGTEAFF.

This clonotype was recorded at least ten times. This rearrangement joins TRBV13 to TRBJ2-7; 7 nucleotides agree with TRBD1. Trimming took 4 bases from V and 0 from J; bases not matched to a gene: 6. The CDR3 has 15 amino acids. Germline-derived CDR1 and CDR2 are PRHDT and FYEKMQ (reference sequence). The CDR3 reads CASSSQGSLSYEQYF. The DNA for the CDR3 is TGTGCCAGCAGCTCACAGGGGTCCCTCTCCTACGAGCAGTACTTC.

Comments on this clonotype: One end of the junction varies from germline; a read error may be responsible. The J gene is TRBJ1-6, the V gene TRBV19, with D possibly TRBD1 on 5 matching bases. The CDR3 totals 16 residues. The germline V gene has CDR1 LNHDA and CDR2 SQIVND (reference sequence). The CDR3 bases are TGTGCCAGTAGTATTAAGTCCGGGAGGGGTAATTCGCCCCTCCACTTT. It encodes CASSIKSGRGNSPLHF.

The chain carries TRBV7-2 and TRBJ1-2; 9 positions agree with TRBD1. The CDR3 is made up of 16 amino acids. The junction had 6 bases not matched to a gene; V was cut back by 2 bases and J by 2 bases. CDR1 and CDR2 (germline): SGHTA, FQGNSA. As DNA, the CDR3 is TGTGCCAGCAGCTTACTCCCGGGACAGGGCAACTATGGCTACACCTTC. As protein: CASSLLPGQGNYGYTF.

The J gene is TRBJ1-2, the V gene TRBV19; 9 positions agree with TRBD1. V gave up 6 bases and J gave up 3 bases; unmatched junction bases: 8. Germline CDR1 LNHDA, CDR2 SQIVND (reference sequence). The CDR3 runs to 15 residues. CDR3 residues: CASRGRGTGYYGYTF. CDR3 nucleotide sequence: TGTGCCAGTAGAGGCCGCGGGACAGGGTACTATGGCTACACCTTC.

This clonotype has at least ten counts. The CDR3 bases are TGTGCCAGCAGCCAACCCTATCATTGGACAGGGGATGAAAAACTGTTTTTT. Translating it yields CASSQPYHWTGDEKLFF. The chain couples TRBV4-2 to TRBJ1-4, with 9 bases lining up with TRBD1. The CDR3 runs to 17 residues. After removal of 2 bases from V and 6 bases from J, the junction contained 10 bases not matched to a gene. The V gene's germline CDR1 is LGHNA and CDR2 YNFKEQ.

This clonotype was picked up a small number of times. The CDR3 loop reads CASSPRGRRNTEAFF. In DNA, the CDR3 is TGTGCCAGCTCCCCTAGGGGACGGAGGAACACTGAAGCTTTCTTT. The chain has TRBV7-9 and TRBJ1-1, with D maybe TRBD1 (5 bases). Germline V gives CDR1 SEHNR, CDR2 FQNEAQ (reference sequence). The CDR3 sequence is 15 residues long. The germline V and J ends were trimmed by 8 bases and 1 base, with 17 bases remaining between them.

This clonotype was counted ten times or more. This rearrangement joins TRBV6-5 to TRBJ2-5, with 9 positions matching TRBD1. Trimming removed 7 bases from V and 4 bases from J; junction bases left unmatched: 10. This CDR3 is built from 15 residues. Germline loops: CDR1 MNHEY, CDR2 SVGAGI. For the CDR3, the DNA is TGTGCCAGCACCTTCGGGACAGGGCAACGAGAGACCCAGTACTTC. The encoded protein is CASTFGTGQRETQYF.

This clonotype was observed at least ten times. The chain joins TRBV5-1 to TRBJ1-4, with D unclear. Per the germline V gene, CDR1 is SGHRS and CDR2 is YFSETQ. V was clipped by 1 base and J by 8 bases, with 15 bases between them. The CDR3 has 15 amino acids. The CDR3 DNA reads TGCGCCAGCAGCTTGCGGCCGAGTAATGTGGAAAAACTGTTTTTT. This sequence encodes CASSLRPSNVEKLFF.

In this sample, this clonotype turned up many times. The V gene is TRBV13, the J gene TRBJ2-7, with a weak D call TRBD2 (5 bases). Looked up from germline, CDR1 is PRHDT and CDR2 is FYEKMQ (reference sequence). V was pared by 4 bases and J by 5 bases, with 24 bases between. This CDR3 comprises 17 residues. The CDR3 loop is CASSSTPRALGRNEQYF. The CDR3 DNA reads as TGTGCCAGCAGCTCCACCCCGCGGGCGCTGGGTAGGAACGAGCAGTACTTC.

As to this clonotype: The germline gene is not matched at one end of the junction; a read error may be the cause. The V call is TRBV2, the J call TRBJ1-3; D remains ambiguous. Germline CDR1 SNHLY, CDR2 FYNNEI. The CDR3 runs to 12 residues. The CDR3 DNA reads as TGTGCCAGCAGTATCTCTGGAAGCACCATGTATTTT. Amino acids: CASSISGSTMYF.

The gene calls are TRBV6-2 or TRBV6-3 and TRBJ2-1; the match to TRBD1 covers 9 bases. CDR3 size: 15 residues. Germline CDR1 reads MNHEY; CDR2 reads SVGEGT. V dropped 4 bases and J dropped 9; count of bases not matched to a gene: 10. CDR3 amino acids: CASSSGTGPIGEQFF. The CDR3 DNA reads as TGTGCCAGCAGTTCCGGGACAGGGCCCATTGGTGAGCAGTTCTTC.

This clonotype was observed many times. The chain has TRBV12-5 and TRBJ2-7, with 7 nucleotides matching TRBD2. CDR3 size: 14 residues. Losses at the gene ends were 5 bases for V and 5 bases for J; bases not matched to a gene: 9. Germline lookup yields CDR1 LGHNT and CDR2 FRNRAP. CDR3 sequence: CASGPVGGAHEQYF. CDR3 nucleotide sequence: TGTGCTAGTGGTCCAGTGGGAGGGGCGCACGAGCAGTACTTC.

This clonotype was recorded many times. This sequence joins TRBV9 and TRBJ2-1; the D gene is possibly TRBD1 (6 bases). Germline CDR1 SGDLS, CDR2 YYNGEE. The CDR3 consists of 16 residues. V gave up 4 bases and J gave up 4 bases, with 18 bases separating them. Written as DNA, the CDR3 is TGTGCCAGCAGCACCCAGACAGGCACCTCTTACAATGAGCAGTTCTTC. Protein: CASSTQTGTSYNEQFF.